One sample yielded the 27 T cell receptor beta chains listed below, sequenced in a study of blood T cell repertoires in COVID-19. Method: immunoSEQ multiplex PCR; TCRdb's copy keeps in-frame clones and lacks some. Of roughly 68,000 clones listed, just over 85% are singletons. Material: peripheral blood. The receptors here all came from a human donor in a cohort sampled during active COVID-19.

The genes are TRBV5-1 and TRBJ2-1; 9 nucleotides line up with TRBD2. CDR3 length: 14 amino acids. Germline V gene sequence: CDR1 SGHRS, CDR2 YFSETQ. The V segment lost 1 base and the J segment 9 bases; nucleotides outside the gene matches: 5. CDR3 sequence reads: CASSLSSTSGEQFF. CDR3 DNA sequence: TGCGCCAGCAGCTTGTCGTCGACTAGCGGTGAGCAGTTCTTC.

The chain employs TRBV2 and TRBJ2-2; TRBD2 is a possible D gene (5 bases). The V gene lost 2 bases and the J gene lost 4 bases, with 11 bases spanning the gap. The CDR3 is 15 residues long. Germline assignment: CDR1 SNHLY and CDR2 FYNNEI. CDR3 sequence reads: CASSESGGPTGELFF. DNA for the CDR3: TGTGCCAGCAGTGAAAGCGGCGGACCCACCGGGGAGCTGTTTTTT.

The sample holds one count of this clone. The CDR3 region has the DNA TGTGCCAGCTCACTACAGGGGTCCCAAGAGACCCAGTACTTC. Residues: CASSLQGSQETQYF. The J gene is TRBJ2-5, the V gene TRBV18, with 7 positions matching TRBD1. V trimming: 4 bases; J trimming: 1 base; junction bases outside the gene matches: 3. This CDR3 comprises 14 residues. Germline V CDR1 and CDR2: KGHSH, LQKENI.

The V call is TRBV6-5, the J call TRBJ1-5; D is unresolved. The V gene's germline CDR1 is MNHEY and CDR2 SVGAGI. V was clipped by 7 bases and J by 6 bases, with 19 bases between them. The CDR3 has 15 residues. The CDR3 sequence: CASTPGDTRSQPQHF. The CDR3 region has the DNA TGTGCCAGCACCCCCGGGGATACAAGGAGTCAGCCCCAGCATTTT.

In its sample, this clone was seen once. The chain is built from TRBV3-1 (or the pseudogene TRBV3-2) and TRBJ1-1; the match to TRBD1 covers 8 bases. The CDR3 is made up of 15 amino acids. Germline V gene data show CDR1 as LGHDT and CDR2 as YNNKEL (reference sequence). V lost 3 bases to trimming and J lost 1 base; unmatched junction nucleotides: 4. The CDR3 coding sequence is TGTGCCAGCAGCCATGGGGACAGGCCGAACACTGAAGCTTTCTTT. Protein: CASSHGDRPNTEAFF.

This clone was seen once. The chain combines TRBV6-1 with TRBJ2-7, with TRBD1 as a possible D gene (5 bases). Per germline, CDR1 MNHNS and CDR2 SASEGT. V was trimmed by 2 bases and J by 0 bases, leaving 11 bases between them. There are 15 residues in the CDR3. CDR3 DNA sequence: TGTGCCAGCAGTGAATTGCTAAGGGGCTCCTACGAGCAGTACTTC. This codes for CASSELLRGSYEQYF.

This sequence joins TRBV5-1 and TRBJ1-1; 8 nucleotides line up with TRBD1. CDR1 SGHRS and CDR2 YFSETQ come from the germline V gene. The CDR3 contains 13 residues. The V and J ends lost 5 bases and 4 bases, in that order; junction bases with no gene match: 4. CDR3 amino acids: CASRTTGVTEAFF. CDR3 sequence (DNA): TGCGCCAGCAGGACGACAGGGGTCACTGAAGCTTTCTTT.

The chain links TRBV18 to TRBJ2-1, with 13 bases matching TRBD2. V dropped 3 bases and J dropped 0; count of bases not matched to a gene: 5. CDR3 length equals 18 residues. Germline assignment: CDR1 KGHSH and CDR2 LQKENI. This chain's CDR3 is CASSPRTSGGSSYNEQFF. DNA for the CDR3: TGTGCCAGCTCACCCCGGACTAGCGGGGGAAGCTCCTACAATGAGCAGTTCTTC. Based on the CDR3 plus reference TRBV18 and TRBJ2-1, the full variable domain is NAGVMQNPRHLVRRRGQEARLRCSPMKGHSHVYWYRQLPEEGLKFMVYLQKENIIDESGMPKERFSAEFPKEGPSILRIQQVVRGDSAAYFCASSPRTSGGSSYNEQFFGPGTRLTVL.

The chain couples TRBV6-5 to TRBJ2-7; D possibly corresponds to TRBD1 (6 bases). Germline lookup yields CDR1 MNHEY and CDR2 SVGAGI. The CDR3 sequence is 14 residues long. V was pared by 2 bases and J by 2 bases, with 10 bases between. CDR3 DNA: TGTGCCAGCAGTTACGTCAGGGGTCCCTACGAGCAGTACTTC. Its protein is CASSYVRGPYEQYF.

This chain joins TRBV7-8 and TRBJ2-7; 8 bases line up with TRBD2. Germline lookup yields CDR1 SGHVS and CDR2 FQNEAQ. With 1 base clipped from V and 3 bases from J, the junction kept 8 bases outside the gene matches. The CDR3 covers 16 residues. The CDR3 spells CASSLGLAGGLYEQYF. The CDR3 DNA reads TGTGCCAGCAGCTTAGGACTCGCGGGGGGCCTCTACGAGCAGTACTTC. The entire variable domain, with the rest obtained from reference TRBV7-8 and TRBJ2-7, is as follows: GAGVSQSPRYKVAKRGQDVALRCDPISGHVSLFWYQQALGQGPEFLTYFQNEAQLDKSGLPSDRFFAERPEGSVSTLKIQRTQQEDSAVYLCASSLGLAGGLYEQYFGPGTRLTVT.

The rearrangement joins TRBV15 to TRBJ1-4; maybe TRBD1 (6 bases). The CDR3 loop spans 15 amino acids. CDR1 is LNHNV, CDR2 YYDKDF, per germline (reference sequence). Trimming removed 0 bases at V and 8 bases at J, with 13 bases between. The CDR3 is CATSRDAGAREKLFF. The CDR3 DNA is TGTGCCACCAGCAGAGATGCGGGGGCTCGCGAAAAACTGTTTTTT.

The chain recombines TRBV21-1 with TRBJ2-2; the DNA was not used to check the table's D call, TRBD2. TRBV21-1 is designated a pseudogene. The CDR3 runs to 18 residues. CDR3 sequence: CASSKGGLAGYNTGELFF. The CDR3 coding sequence is TGTGCCAGCAGCAAAGGAGGACTAGCGGGTTACAACACCGGGGAGCTGTTTTTT.

J is TRBJ2-1 and V is TRBV28, with D possibly matching TRBD2 (6 bases). V lost 2 bases and J lost 15, with 20 bases in between. Germline-derived CDR1 and CDR2 are MDHEN and SYDVKM. There are 14 residues in the CDR3. The CDR3 protein is CASSLRRRAFTGFF. CDR3 in DNA: TGTGCCAGCAGTTTACGGCGGAGGGCGTTTACCGGGTTCTTC.

This chain connects TRBV30 to TRBJ1-2; D gene unclear. Germline V gives CDR1 GTSNPN, CDR2 SVGIG (reference sequence). This CDR3 comprises 12 residues. The V end was cut by 2 bases, the J end by 7 bases, with 11 bases between. The CDR3 nucleotides read TGTGCCTGGAGTCCCGGGATTGGTGGCTACACCTTC. Translating gives CAWSPGIGGYTF.

The J gene is TRBJ2-2, the V gene TRBV7-7; TRBD2 matches 12 bases. V lost 5 bases to trimming and J lost 2 bases; unmatched junction nucleotides: 3. This CDR3 is 16 amino acids long. Germline CDR1 is SSHAT and CDR2 is FNYEAQ (reference sequence). This CDR3 reads CASSTSGRPNTGELFF. For the CDR3, the DNA is TGTGCCAGCAGCACTAGCGGGAGGCCCAACACCGGGGAGCTGTTTTTT.

The V call is TRBV7-2, the J call TRBJ2-3; 12 bases are shared with TRBD2. The V gene's germline CDR1 is SGHTA and CDR2 FQGNSA. The trim removed 5 bases at V and 1 base at J, leaving 7 bases unmatched. The CDR3 spans 17 residues. The CDR3, as DNA: TGTGCCAGCAGCCCCTGGACTAGCGGGGACCGCACAGATACGCAGTATTTT. Translation: CASSPWTSGDRTDTQYF. The complete variable domain, with remaining parts taken from reference TRBV7-2 and TRBJ2-3, reads GAGVSQSPSNKVTEKGKDVELRCDPISGHTALYWYRQSLGQGLEFLIYFQGNSAPDKSGLPSDRFSAERTGGSVSTLTIQRTQQEDSAVYLCASSPWTSGDRTDTQYFGPGTRLTVL.

The chain employs TRBV3-1 (or the pseudogene TRBV3-2) and TRBJ2-7; TRBD1 matches 8 bases. V lost 4 bases, J lost 3 bases, and 5 bases stayed unmatched. This CDR3 comprises 14 residues. Per the germline V gene, CDR1 is LGHDT and CDR2 is YNNKEL (reference sequence). CDR3 protein: CASSLTGAGYEQYF. CDR3 DNA sequence: TGTGCCAGCAGCCTGACAGGGGCTGGCTACGAGCAGTACTTC.

V is TRBV12-3 or TRBV12-4 and J is TRBJ2-7; TRBD1 agrees at 7 bases. V trimming: 8 bases; J trimming: 1 base; junction bases outside the gene matches: 5. This CDR3 comprises 13 residues. The CDR3 DNA reads TGTGCCAGCCGAAGACAGGGTTCCTACGAGCAGTACTTC. Translating it yields CASRRQGSYEQYF.

The chain has TRBV11-2 and TRBJ1-6, with D unclear. In germline, CDR1 is SGHAT, CDR2 FQNNGV. V lost 5 bases to trimming and J lost 7 bases, with 12 bases between them. The CDR3 totals 14 residues. CDR3 in DNA: TGTGCCAGCAGCGTCGGGATCTCCAATTCACCCCTCCACTTT. Protein product: CASSVGISNSPLHF.

As DNA, the CDR3 is TGTGCCAGCAGCCACAGGAGTACCTCCTATAATTCACCCCTCCACTTT. Residues: CASSHRSTSYNSPLHF. The chain employs TRBV5-5 and TRBJ1-6; maybe TRBD1 (5 bases). The V gene lost 4 bases and the J gene lost 0 bases, with 11 bases spanning the gap. The germline CDR1 and CDR2 sequences are SGHKS and YYEKEE (reference sequence). This CDR3 is built from 16 residues.

In this sample, this clone is medium-sized. At the DNA level, this CDR3 is encoded by other sequences in the same sample as well. V and J are TRBV18 and TRBJ1-5; the match to TRBD1 covers 8 bases. The CDR3 totals 15 residues. With V trimmed by 4 bases and J by 0 bases, 2 bases remained unmatched. The germline CDR1 and CDR2 sequences are KGHSH and LQKENI. The CDR3 loop is CASSLGQDSNQPQHF. The CDR3 DNA sequence: TGTGCCAGCTCACTGGGACAGGATAGCAATCAGCCCCAGCATTTT.

This clone appeared a few times. The chain has TRBV28 and TRBJ1-1; no clear D. This CDR3 spans 15 amino acids. The germline V gene encodes CDR1 MDHEN and CDR2 SYDVKM. V was trimmed by 6 bases and J by 5 bases, leaving 19 bases between them. The DNA of the CDR3 is TGTGCCAGCAGCCTCCCGGACTCATTGGGGACTGAAGCTTTCTTT. Translated, it gives CASSLPDSLGTEAFF.

As to this clone: The junction and the germline gene differ at one end; a read error may be behind it. The gene calls are TRBV19 and TRBJ2-3; 8 nucleotides match TRBD1. The CDR3 covers 17 residues. Germline assignment: CDR1 LNHDA and CDR2 SQIVND (reference sequence). CDR3 amino acids: CASSIGQGRSSTDTQYF. CDR3 DNA sequence: TGTGCCAGTAGCATAGGACAGGGTAGATCTAGCACAGATACGCAGTATTTT.

This clone occurred once. The chain uses TRBV4-2 and TRBJ1-3; TRBD1 is a possible D gene (6 bases). Germline CDR1 and CDR2: LGHNA and YNFKEQ. The V end was cut by 3 bases, the J end by 2 bases, with 8 bases between. This CDR3 is 14 amino acids long. Written as DNA, the CDR3 is TGTGCCAGCAGCCAGGGGACACCTGGAAACACCATATATTTT. It encodes CASSQGTPGNTIYF.

This chain links TRBV19 with TRBJ1-1; D remains unclear. V lost 5 bases, J lost 7 bases, and 20 bases lay in between. Looked up from germline, CDR1 is LNHDA and CDR2 is SQIVND (reference sequence). The CDR3 sequence is 15 residues long. The CDR3 sequence is CASSLKTGGYLEAFF. In DNA, the CDR3 is TGTGCCAGTAGTTTAAAGACCGGAGGTTATCTTGAAGCTTTCTTT.

This chain joins TRBV7-2 and TRBJ2-7, with TRBD2 matching over 8 bases. The V gene's germline CDR1 is SGHTA and CDR2 FQGNSA. The CDR3 runs to 13 residues. V was clipped by 4 bases and J by 3 bases; unmatched bases: 2. The DNA for the CDR3 is TGTGCCAGCAGCTGGACTAGCAGCTACGAGCAGTACTTC. Translating gives CASSWTSSYEQYF. The full variable domain, completed using reference TRBV7-2 and TRBJ2-7, is GAGVSQSPSNKVTEKGKDVELRCDPISGHTALYWYRQSLGQGLEFLIYFQGNSAPDKSGLPSDRFSAERTGGSVSTLTIQRTQQEDSAVYLCASSWTSSYEQYFGPGTRLTVT.

This chain's CDR3 is CASSPGQGKITGELFF. In DNA form, the CDR3 reads TGTGCCAGTAGCCCCGGACAGGGGAAAATAACCGGGGAGCTGTTTTTT. V usage is TRBV19 and J usage is TRBJ2-2, with 9 positions matching TRBD1. The CDR3 runs to 16 residues. From germline, CDR1 is LNHDA and CDR2 SQIVND (reference sequence). Losses at the gene ends were 6 bases for V and 5 bases for J; bases not matched to a gene: 10.